These T cell receptor beta chains were read from a single sample in a study of OX40 agonist ivuxolimab in advanced cancers. Only in-frame clones appear in the TCRdb table, and some are missing; sequencing was by immunoSEQ multiplex PCR. The sample lists 70,000 or so clones, around 83% occurring once. Specimen: CD4+ or CD8+ T cells sorted from blood, collected in a trial of the OX40 agonist ivuxolimab. The receptor source for this set is an adult with an advanced solid tumor such as melanoma, head and neck, liver or kidney cancer. The conserved cysteine and the conserved F or W are not part of the CDR3 here. For some rows the clone size is stated as once, few or many, or as a class when expanded; others skip it.

v_call: TRBV28; j_call: TRBJ2-3; clone_size: few; cdr3_aa: ASSPPGGRTDTQY
v_call: TRBV4-2; j_call: TRBJ2-7; clone_size: -; cdr3_aa: ASSPSTVPYEQY
v_call: TRBV5-1; j_call: TRBJ2-2; clone_size: -; cdr3_aa: ASSKVNTGELF
v_call: TRBV7-2; j_call: TRBJ2-2; clone_size: once; cdr3_aa: ASTIFGTGELF
v_call: TRBV5-3; j_call: TRBJ1-5; clone_size: -; cdr3_aa: ASSPDRGQPQH
v_call: TRBV15; j_call: TRBJ2-3; clone_size: -; cdr3_aa: ATSRDVPTDTQY
v_call: TRBV5-4; j_call: TRBJ1-1; clone_size: -; cdr3_aa: ASSLTGGIYTEAF
v_call: TRBV7-2; j_call: TRBJ1-3; clone_size: -; cdr3_aa: ASTLGGNTIY
v_call: TRBV7-3; j_call: TRBJ2-5; clone_size: few; cdr3_aa: ASSLTGGQETQY
v_call: TRBV6-6; j_call: TRBJ1-2; clone_size: -; cdr3_aa: ASSYPGGGYT
v_call: TRBV2; j_call: TRBJ1-5; clone_size: once; cdr3_aa: ASSVSGEFQPQH
v_call: TRBV6-5; j_call: TRBJ1-6; clone_size: -; cdr3_aa: ASSFGTENSPLH
v_call: TRBV5-5; j_call: TRBJ2-7; clone_size: -; cdr3_aa: ASSLDGEQY
v_call: TRBV11-2; j_call: TRBJ2-3; clone_size: -; cdr3_aa: ASSLAGRGSTDTQY
v_call: TRBV6-6; j_call: TRBJ1-6; clone_size: -; cdr3_aa: ASSYSQGAMTPLH
v_call: TRBV10-3; j_call: TRBJ2-5; clone_size: -; cdr3_aa: AIKGAYQETQY
v_call: TRBV28; j_call: TRBJ2-5; clone_size: -; cdr3_aa: ASNVGGGETQY
v_call: TRBV23-1; j_call: TRBJ2-3; clone_size: -; cdr3_aa: ASSRDRPSSWATDTQY
v_call: TRBV19; j_call: TRBJ2-1; clone_size: -; cdr3_aa: ASSISRGPESEQF
v_call: TRBV5-5; j_call: TRBJ1-5; clone_size: -; cdr3_aa: ASSLRQGLQPQH
v_call: TRBV28; j_call: TRBJ2-3; clone_size: -; cdr3_aa: ASTTIEDSPVSTQY
v_call: TRBV5-1; j_call: TRBJ2-5; clone_size: -; cdr3_aa: ASSLSGQLQETQY
v_call: TRBV27; j_call: TRBJ1-5; clone_size: -; cdr3_aa: ASSLSSSSKNQPQH
v_call: TRBV5-1; j_call: TRBJ2-1; clone_size: -; cdr3_aa: ASSLGGFSYNEQF
v_call: TRBV5-6; j_call: TRBJ2-3; clone_size: -; cdr3_aa: ASSLATVITDTQY
v_call: TRBV9; j_call: TRBJ1-5; clone_size: -; cdr3_aa: ASSAGQSSNQPQH
v_call: TRBV6-1; j_call: TRBJ2-7; clone_size: -; cdr3_aa: ASSEWTSGVAEQY
v_call: TRBV18; j_call: TRBJ2-1; clone_size: -; cdr3_aa: ASSPVGSNEQF
v_call: TRBV5-4; j_call: TRBJ2-3; clone_size: -; cdr3_aa: ASSFSATPLTDTQY
v_call: TRBV19; j_call: TRBJ2-4; clone_size: -; cdr3_aa: ASSPPLGGYSKNIQY
v_call: TRBV29-1; j_call: TRBJ2-7; clone_size: -; cdr3_aa: SVEGRGEHEQY
v_call: TRBV27; j_call: TRBJ1-1; clone_size: -; cdr3_aa: ASRPSGTPNTEAF
v_call: TRBV10-1; j_call: TRBJ2-1; clone_size: -; cdr3_aa: ASSDSGTSDYNEQF
v_call: TRBV19; j_call: TRBJ2-3; clone_size: -; cdr3_aa: ASSIGLTDTQY
v_call: TRBV11-2; j_call: TRBJ2-7; clone_size: -; cdr3_aa: ASSLALTGGRLYEQY
v_call: TRBV6-5; j_call: TRBJ2-1; clone_size: -; cdr3_aa: ASSYYGQARRNEQF
v_call: TRBV19; j_call: TRBJ2-7; clone_size: -; cdr3_aa: ASSPQVPIYEQY
v_call: TRBV2; j_call: TRBJ2-1; clone_size: -; cdr3_aa: ASSEGGDKQF
v_call: TRBV29-1; j_call: TRBJ1-1; clone_size: -; cdr3_aa: SVPVTFNTEAF
v_call: TRBV5-1; j_call: TRBJ1-2; clone_size: -; cdr3_aa: ASSLAPPDSGYT
v_call: TRBV27; j_call: TRBJ2-5; clone_size: -; cdr3_aa: ASSPRIGTGIETQY
v_call: TRBV5-1; j_call: TRBJ2-3; clone_size: -; cdr3_aa: ASSVEGPPNTQY
v_call: TRBV10-3; j_call: TRBJ2-1; clone_size: -; cdr3_aa: AIRTERRWNEQF
v_call: TRBV10-3; j_call: TRBJ1-2; clone_size: -; cdr3_aa: AITRPNYGYT
v_call: TRBV5-1; j_call: TRBJ2-2; clone_size: -; cdr3_aa: ASSLAPLAGATGELF
v_call: TRBV30; j_call: TRBJ1-1; clone_size: -; cdr3_aa: AWGWVRTGGTTEAF
v_call: TRBV4-3; j_call: TRBJ1-6; clone_size: -; cdr3_aa: ASSQSTGQNSPLH
v_call: TRBV16; j_call: TRBJ2-7; clone_size: -; cdr3_aa: ASSQLQTYEQY
v_call: TRBV27; j_call: TRBJ1-5; clone_size: few; cdr3_aa: ASSLSDSNQPQH
v_call: TRBV9; j_call: TRBJ1-2; clone_size: -; cdr3_aa: ASSARDGLYGYT
v_call: TRBV4-1; j_call: TRBJ2-1; clone_size: -; cdr3_aa: ASSQRLAAYNEQF
v_call: TRBV7-2; j_call: TRBJ1-1; clone_size: -; cdr3_aa: ASSLLGQGWPEAF